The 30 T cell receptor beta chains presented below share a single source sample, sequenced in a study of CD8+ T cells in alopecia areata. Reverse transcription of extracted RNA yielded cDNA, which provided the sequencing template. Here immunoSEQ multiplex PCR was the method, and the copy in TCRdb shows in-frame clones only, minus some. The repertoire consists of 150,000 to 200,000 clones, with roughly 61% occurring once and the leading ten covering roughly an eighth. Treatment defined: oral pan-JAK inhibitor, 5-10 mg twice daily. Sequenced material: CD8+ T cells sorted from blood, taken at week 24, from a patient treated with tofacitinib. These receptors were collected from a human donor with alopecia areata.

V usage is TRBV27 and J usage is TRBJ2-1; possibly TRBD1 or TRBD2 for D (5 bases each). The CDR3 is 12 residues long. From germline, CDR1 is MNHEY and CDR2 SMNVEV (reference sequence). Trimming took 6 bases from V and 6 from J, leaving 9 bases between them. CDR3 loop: CASRLGVNEQFF. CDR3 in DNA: TGTGCCAGCAGATTGGGGGTCAATGAGCAGTTCTTC.

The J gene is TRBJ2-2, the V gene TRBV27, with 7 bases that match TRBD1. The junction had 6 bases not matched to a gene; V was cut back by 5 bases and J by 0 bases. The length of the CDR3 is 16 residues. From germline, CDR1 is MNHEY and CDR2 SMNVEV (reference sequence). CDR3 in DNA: TGTGCCAGCAGTCTATGGGACAGCGCGAACACCGGGGAGCTGTTTTTT. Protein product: CASSLWDSANTGELFF.

This chain's CDR3 is CASTQGWDTGELFF. The CDR3 nucleotides read TGTGCCAGCACACAGGGTTGGGACACCGGGGAGCTGTTTTTT. J is TRBJ2-2 and V is TRBV2; tentative D call: TRBD1 (6 bases). CDR1 SNHLY and CDR2 FYNNEI come from the germline V gene. Trimming pared 7 bases from V and 3 bases from J, leaving 12 bases between. This CDR3 has 14 amino acids.

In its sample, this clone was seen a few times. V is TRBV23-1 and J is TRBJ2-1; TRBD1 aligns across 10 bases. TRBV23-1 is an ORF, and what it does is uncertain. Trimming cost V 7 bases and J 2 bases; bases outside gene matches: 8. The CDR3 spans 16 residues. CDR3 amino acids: CASTPGQGQTYNEQFF. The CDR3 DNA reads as TGCGCCAGCACCCCGGGACAGGGGCAAACCTACAATGAGCAGTTCTTC.

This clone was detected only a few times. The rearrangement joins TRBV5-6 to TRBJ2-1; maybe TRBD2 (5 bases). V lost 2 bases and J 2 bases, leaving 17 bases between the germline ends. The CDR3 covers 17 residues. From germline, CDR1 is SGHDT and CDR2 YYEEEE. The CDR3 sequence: CASSFARVTTTYNEQFF. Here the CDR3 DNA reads TGTGCCAGCAGCTTTGCGAGGGTGACTACCACCTACAATGAGCAGTTCTTC.

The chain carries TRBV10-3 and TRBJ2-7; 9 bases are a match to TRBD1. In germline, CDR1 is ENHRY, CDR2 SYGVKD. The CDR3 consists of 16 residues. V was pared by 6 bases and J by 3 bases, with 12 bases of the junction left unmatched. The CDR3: CAIRRTRDRDHYEQYF. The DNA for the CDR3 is TGTGCCATCAGAAGGACTCGGGACAGGGACCACTACGAGCAGTACTTC.

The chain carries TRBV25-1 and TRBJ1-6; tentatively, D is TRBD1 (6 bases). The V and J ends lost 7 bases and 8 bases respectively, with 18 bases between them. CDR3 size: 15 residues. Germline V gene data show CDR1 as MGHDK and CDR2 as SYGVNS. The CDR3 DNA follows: TGTGCCAGCACCCAAGGGGGGGGCAGATATTCACCCCTCCACTTT. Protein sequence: CASTQGGGRYSPLHF.

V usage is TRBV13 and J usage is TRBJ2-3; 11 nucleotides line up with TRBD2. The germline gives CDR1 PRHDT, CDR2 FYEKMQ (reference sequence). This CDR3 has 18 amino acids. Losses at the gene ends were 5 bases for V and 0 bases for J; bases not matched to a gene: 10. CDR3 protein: CASSETSGTTHSTDTQYF. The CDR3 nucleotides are TGTGCCAGCAGCGAGACTAGCGGGACGACTCATAGCACAGATACGCAGTATTTT.

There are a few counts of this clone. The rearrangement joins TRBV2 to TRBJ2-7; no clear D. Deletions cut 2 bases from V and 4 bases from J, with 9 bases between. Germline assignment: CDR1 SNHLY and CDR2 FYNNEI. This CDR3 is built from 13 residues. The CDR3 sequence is CASSENVQYEQYF. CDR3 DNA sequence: TGTGCCAGCAGTGAAAACGTCCAATACGAGCAGTACTTC.

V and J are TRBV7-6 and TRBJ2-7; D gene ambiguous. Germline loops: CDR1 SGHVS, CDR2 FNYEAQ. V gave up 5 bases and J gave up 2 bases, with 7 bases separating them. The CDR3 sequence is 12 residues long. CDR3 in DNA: TGTGCCAGCAGCCCTGCGGCCTACGAGCAGTACTTC. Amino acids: CASSPAAYEQYF. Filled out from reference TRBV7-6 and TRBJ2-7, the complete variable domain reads GAGVSQSPRYKVTKRGQDVALRCDPISGHVSLYWYRQALGQGPEFLTYFNYEAQQDKSGLPNDRFSAERPEGSISTLTIQRTEQRDSAMYRCASSPAAYEQYFGPGTRLTVT.

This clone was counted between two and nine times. As DNA, the CDR3 is TGCAGCGTTGTGGAGGGATTTGGGTATGGCTACACCTTC. Protein: CSVVEGFGYGYTF. The gene calls are TRBV29-1 and TRBJ1-2; D unclear. The germline V gene has CDR1 SQVTM and CDR2 ANQGSEA. The germline V and J ends were trimmed by 4 bases and 5 bases, with 14 bases remaining between them. The CDR3 length is 13 residues.

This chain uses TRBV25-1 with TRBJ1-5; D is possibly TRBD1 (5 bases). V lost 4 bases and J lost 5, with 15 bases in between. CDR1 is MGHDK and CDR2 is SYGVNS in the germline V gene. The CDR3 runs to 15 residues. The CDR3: CASSVSSVGDQPQHF. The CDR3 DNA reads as TGTGCCAGCAGTGTATCGTCGGTAGGGGATCAGCCCCAGCATTTT. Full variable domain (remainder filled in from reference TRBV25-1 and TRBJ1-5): EADIYQTPRYLVIGTGKKITLECSQTMGHDKMYWYQQDPGMELHLIHYSYGVNSTEKGDLSSESTVSRIRTEHFPLTLESARPSHTSQYLCASSVSSVGDQPQHFGDGTRLSIL.

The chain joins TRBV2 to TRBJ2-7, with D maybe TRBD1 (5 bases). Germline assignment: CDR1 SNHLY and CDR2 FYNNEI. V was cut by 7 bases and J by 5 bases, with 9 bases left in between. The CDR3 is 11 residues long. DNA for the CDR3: TGTGCCAGCACCCAGGGCGACGAGCAGTACTTC. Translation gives CASTQGDEQYF.

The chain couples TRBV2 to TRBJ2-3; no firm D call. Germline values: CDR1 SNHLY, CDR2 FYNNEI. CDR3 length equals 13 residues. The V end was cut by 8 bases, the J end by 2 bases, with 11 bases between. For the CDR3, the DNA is TGTGCCAGCCCGGCCCGAGACACAGATACGCAGTATTTT. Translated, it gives CASPARDTDTQYF.

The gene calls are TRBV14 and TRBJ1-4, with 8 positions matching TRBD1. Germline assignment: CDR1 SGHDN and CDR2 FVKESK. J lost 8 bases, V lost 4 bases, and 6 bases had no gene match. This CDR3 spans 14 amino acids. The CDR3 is CASSPRQGREKLFF. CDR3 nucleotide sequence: TGTGCCAGCAGCCCACGACAGGGGCGAGAAAAACTGTTTTTT. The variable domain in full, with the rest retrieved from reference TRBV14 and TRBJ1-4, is EAGVTQFPSHSVIEKGQTVTLRCDPISGHDNLYWYRRVMGKEIKFLLHFVKESKQDESGMPNNRFLAERTGGTYSTLKVQPAELEDSGVYFCASSPRQGREKLFFGSGTQLSVL.

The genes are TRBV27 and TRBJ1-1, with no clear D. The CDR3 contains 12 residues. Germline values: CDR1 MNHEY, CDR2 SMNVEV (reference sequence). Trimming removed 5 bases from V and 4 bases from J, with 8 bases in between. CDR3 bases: TGTGCCAGCAGTCCCCTGGGCACTGAAGCTTTCTTT. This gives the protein CASSPLGTEAFF.

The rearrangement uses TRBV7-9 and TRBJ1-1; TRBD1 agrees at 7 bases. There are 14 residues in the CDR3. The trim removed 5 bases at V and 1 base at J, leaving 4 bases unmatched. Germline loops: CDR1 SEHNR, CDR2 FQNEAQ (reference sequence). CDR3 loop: CASSQRDRNTEAFF. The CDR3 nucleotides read TGTGCCAGCAGCCAACGGGACAGGAACACTGAAGCTTTCTTT. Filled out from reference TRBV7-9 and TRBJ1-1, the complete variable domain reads DTGVSQNPRHKITKRGQNVTFRCDPISEHNRLYWYRQTLGQGPEFLTYFQNEAQLEKSRLLSDRFSAERPKGSFSTLEIQRTEQGDSAMYLCASSQRDRNTEAFFGQGTRLTVV.

As DNA, the CDR3 is TGTGCCAGCAGCATACTCGGGTGGGGGAACACTGAAGCTTTCTTT. Translation gives CASSILGWGNTEAFF. V usage is TRBV13 and J usage is TRBJ1-1; D call uncertain. The V end was cut by 5 bases, the J end by 1 base, with 14 bases between. The CDR3 is made up of 15 amino acids. CDR1 PRHDT and CDR2 FYEKMQ come from the germline V gene (reference sequence).

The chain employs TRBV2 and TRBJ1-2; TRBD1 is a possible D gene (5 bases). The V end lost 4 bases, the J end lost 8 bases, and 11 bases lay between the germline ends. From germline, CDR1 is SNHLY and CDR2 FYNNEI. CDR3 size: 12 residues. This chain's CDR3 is CASSGTDRGYTF. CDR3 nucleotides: TGTGCCAGCAGTGGGACCGACAGAGGCTACACCTTC.

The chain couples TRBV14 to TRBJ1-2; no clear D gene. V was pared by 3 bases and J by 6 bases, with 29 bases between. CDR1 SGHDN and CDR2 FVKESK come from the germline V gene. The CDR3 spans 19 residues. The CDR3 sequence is CASSQGSLVWQVDMDGYTF. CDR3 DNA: TGTGCCAGCAGCCAGGGAAGTTTAGTATGGCAGGTCGATATGGATGGCTACACCTTC.

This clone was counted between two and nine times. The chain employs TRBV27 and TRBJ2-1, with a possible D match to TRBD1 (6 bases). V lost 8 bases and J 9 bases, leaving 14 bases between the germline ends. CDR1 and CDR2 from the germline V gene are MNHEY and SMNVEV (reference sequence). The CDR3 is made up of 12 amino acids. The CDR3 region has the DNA TGTGCCAGCGGGCTTAGGGGGTCTGAGCAGTTCTTC. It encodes CASGLRGSEQFF.

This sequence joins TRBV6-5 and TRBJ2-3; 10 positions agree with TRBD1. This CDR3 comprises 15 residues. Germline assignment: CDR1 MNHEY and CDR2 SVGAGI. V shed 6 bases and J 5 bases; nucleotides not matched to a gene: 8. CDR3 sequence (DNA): TGTGCCAGCAGCAAAGACAGGGGGCGAGAAGATACGCAGTATTTT. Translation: CASSKDRGREDTQYF.

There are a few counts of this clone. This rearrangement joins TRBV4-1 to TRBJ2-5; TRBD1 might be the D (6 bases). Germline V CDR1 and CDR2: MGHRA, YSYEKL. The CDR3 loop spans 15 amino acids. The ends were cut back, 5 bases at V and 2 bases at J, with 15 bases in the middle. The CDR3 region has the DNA TGCGCCAGCAGCTCACAGGGTAGGATACAAGAGACCCAGTACTTC. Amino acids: CASSSQGRIQETQYF.

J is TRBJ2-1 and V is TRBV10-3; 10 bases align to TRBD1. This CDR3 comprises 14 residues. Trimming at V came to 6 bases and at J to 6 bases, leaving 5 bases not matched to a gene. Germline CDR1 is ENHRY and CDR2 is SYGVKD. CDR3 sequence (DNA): TGTGCCATCAGCGACAGGGGGCGAAGCAATGAGCAGTTCTTC. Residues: CAISDRGRSNEQFF.

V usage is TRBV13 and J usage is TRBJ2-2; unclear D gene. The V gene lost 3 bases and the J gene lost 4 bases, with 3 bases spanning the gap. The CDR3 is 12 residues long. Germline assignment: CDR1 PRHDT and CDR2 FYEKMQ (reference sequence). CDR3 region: CASSFVTGELFF. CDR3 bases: TGTGCCAGCAGCTTTGTCACCGGGGAGCTGTTTTTT.

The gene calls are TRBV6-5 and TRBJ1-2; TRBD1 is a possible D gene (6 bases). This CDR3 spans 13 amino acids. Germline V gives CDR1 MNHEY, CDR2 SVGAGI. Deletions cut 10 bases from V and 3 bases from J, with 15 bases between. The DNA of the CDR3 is TGTGCCACCCGGGGGGCCCACGACTATGGCTACACCTTC. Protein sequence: CATRGAHDYGYTF.

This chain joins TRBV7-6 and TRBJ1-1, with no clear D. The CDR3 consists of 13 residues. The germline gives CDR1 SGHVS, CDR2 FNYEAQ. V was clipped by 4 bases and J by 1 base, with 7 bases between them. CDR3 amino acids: CASSYQRNTEAFF. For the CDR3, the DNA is TGTGCCAGCAGCTATCAGAGGAACACTGAAGCTTTCTTT.

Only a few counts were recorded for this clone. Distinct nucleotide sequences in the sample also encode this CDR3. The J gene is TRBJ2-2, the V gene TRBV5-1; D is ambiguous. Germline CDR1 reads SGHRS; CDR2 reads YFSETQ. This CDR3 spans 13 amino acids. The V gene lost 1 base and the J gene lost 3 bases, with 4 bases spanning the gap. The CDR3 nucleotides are TGCGCCAGCAGCTTGAGCGACACCGGGGAGCTGTTTTTT. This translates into CASSLSDTGELFF.

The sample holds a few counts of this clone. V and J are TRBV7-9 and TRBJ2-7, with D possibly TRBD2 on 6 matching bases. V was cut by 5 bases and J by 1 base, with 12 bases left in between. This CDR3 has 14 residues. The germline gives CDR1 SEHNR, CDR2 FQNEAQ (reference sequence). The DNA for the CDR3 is TGTGCCAGCAGCCGGAGGGACCAGTCCTACGAGCAGTACTTC. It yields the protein CASSRRDQSYEQYF. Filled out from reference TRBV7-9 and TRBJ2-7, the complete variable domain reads DTGVSQNPRHKITKRGQNVTFRCDPISEHNRLYWYRQTLGQGPEFLTYFQNEAQLEKSRLLSDRFSAERPKGSFSTLEIQRTEQGDSAMYLCASSRRDQSYEQYFGPGTRLTVT.

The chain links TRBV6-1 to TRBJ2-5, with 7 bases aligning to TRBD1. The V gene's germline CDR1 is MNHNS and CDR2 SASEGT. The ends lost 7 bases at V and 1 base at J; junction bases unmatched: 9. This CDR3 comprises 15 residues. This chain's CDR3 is CASILDRAPQETQYF. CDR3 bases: TGTGCCAGCATACTCGACAGGGCCCCCCAAGAGACCCAGTACTTC.